What follows are 29 T cell receptor beta chains derived from one specimen sequenced in a study of cytomegalovirus exposure and HLA in healthy donors (dated by TCRdb to 2015 to 2018). Library prep was done by the immunoSEQ multiplex PCR assay. TCRdb's version of the immuneACCESS table is confined to in-frame rearrangements and falls short of the full clone set. An unresolved V gene accounts for under half of the shortfall where checked; the remainder is of unknown origin. The sample table contains under 200,000 clones; only one count was recorded for about 86% of them. About 5.8% of the sample is held by the ten biggest clonotypes. The material sequenced was PBMCs. The receptors were gathered from a woman aged 25 to 45 in good health and CMV-seronegative.

This sequence joins TRBV6-5 and TRBJ2-3; 8 bases are shared with TRBD2. V lost 6 bases, J lost 6 bases, and 11 bases stayed unmatched. This CDR3 contains 15 residues. CDR1 and CDR2 from the germline V gene are MNHEY and SVGAGI. CDR3 nucleotide sequence: TGTGCCAGCAGATTCACGGTCGCTAGCGGGGATACGCAGTATTTT. Amino acids: CASRFTVASGDTQYF.

The chain recombines TRBV20-1 with TRBJ1-1, with TRBD1 identical over 7 bases. The length of the CDR3 is 11 residues. Germline CDR1 and CDR2: DFQATT and SNEGSKA (reference sequence). V lost 8 bases to trimming and J lost 5 bases; unmatched junction nucleotides: 5. CDR3 in DNA: TGCAGTCCAACAGGGGAAACTGAAGCTTTCTTT. Residues: CSPTGETEAFF.

This chain joins TRBV7-2 and TRBJ1-3; no firm D call. This CDR3 region has 13 residues. CDR1 and CDR2 from the germline V gene are SGHTA and FQGNSA. V was cut by 7 bases and J by 4 bases, with 11 bases left in between. This chain's CDR3 is CASTPLEGNTIYF. The CDR3 nucleotides are TGTGCCAGCACTCCTCTCGAAGGAAACACCATATATTTT.

In its sample, this clone was seen once. The chain uses TRBV2 and TRBJ2-7; D gene uncertain. The CDR3 is 11 residues long. Germline loops: CDR1 SNHLY, CDR2 FYNNEI. V was shortened by 7 bases and J by 3 bases, with 7 bases between the two germline ends. The CDR3 loop reads CASTQIYEQYF. The CDR3 nucleotides read TGTGCCAGCACACAAATCTACGAGCAGTACTTC.

This chain joins TRBV7-2 and TRBJ2-5; 9 bases map to TRBD1. V lost 5 bases, J lost 4 bases, and 11 bases stayed unmatched. Germline V gene data show CDR1 as SGHTA and CDR2 as FQGNSA. The CDR3 runs to 16 residues. The DNA for the CDR3 is TGTGCCAGCAGCCCAAGGACAGGGGTGGACGGAGAGACCCAGTACTTC. As protein: CASSPRTGVDGETQYF.

This rearrangement joins TRBV6-5 to TRBJ1-2, with 8 bases identical to TRBD1. Germline CDR1 is MNHEY and CDR2 is SVGAGI. Trimming at V came to 6 bases and at J to 8 bases, leaving 8 bases not matched to a gene. The CDR3 runs 13 residues. Written as DNA, the CDR3 is TGTGCCAGCAGACTCAACAGGGGGAAAGGCTACACCTTC. It codes for CASRLNRGKGYTF.

CDR3 residues: CASSHPQMREQNTGELFF. In DNA form, the CDR3 reads TGTGCCAGCAGCCACCCCCAGATGCGGGAGCAGAATACCGGGGAGCTGTTTTTT. V usage is TRBV7-6 and J usage is TRBJ2-2, with 7 bases fitting TRBD2. The junction had 17 bases not matched to a gene; V was cut back by 5 bases and J by 5 bases. In germline, CDR1 is SGHVS, CDR2 FNYEAQ. This CDR3 contains 18 residues.

This clone was counted a few times. The gene calls are TRBV4-1 and TRBJ2-7; D perhaps matches TRBD1 (5 bases). Germline CDR1 reads MGHRA; CDR2 reads YSYEKL. The CDR3 runs to 14 residues. The V end lost 0 bases, the J end lost 2 bases, and 8 bases lay between the germline ends. CDR3 sequence reads: CASSQEDRTYEQYF. The CDR3 nucleotides read TGCGCCAGCAGCCAAGAAGACAGAACCTACGAGCAGTACTTC.

The genes are TRBV28 and TRBJ1-1; D perhaps matches TRBD1 (5 bases). This CDR3 is built from 14 residues. The ends were cut back, 5 bases at V and 11 bases at J, with 21 bases in the middle. In germline, CDR1 is MDHEN, CDR2 SYDVKM. The CDR3 is CASSHAYIGEGAFF. In nucleotides, the CDR3 is TGTGCCAGCAGTCACGCCTATATAGGGGAGGGGGCTTTCTTT.

V usage is TRBV28 and J usage is TRBJ2-7, with D tentatively TRBD1 or TRBD2 (5 bases each). The CDR3 consists of 14 residues. V dropped 4 bases and J dropped 6 bases, with 16 bases sitting between them. Looked up from germline, CDR1 is MDHEN and CDR2 is SYDVKM. The CDR3, as DNA: TGTGCCAGCAGTTCCAGCCAGGGAGTGGTCGAGCAGTACTTC. Translated, it gives CASSSSQGVVEQYF.

This clone was observed a single time. The DNA for the CDR3 is TGCGCCAGCAGCGTTGGACTAGCGGGAGGTGAGACCCAGTACTTC. Protein sequence: CASSVGLAGGETQYF. V usage is TRBV5-1 and J usage is TRBJ2-5, with 14 bases matching TRBD2. J gave up 5 bases and V 4 bases, and 4 bases lay outside the gene matches. CDR1 is SGHRS, CDR2 YFSETQ, per germline. The CDR3 consists of 15 residues.

CDR3 DNA sequence: TGTGCCAGCAGCCCTCGCCGGGACAGGGGTGAAGCTTTCTTT. Translation: CASSPRRDRGEAFF. V gene TRBV7-3 combines with J gene TRBJ1-1, with TRBD1 matching 10 bases. V dropped 5 bases and J dropped 7; count of bases not matched to a gene: 7. The CDR3 is 14 residues long. CDR1 SGHTA and CDR2 FQGTGA come from the germline V gene.

The chain joins TRBV4-3 to TRBJ2-7; D gene ambiguous. The CDR3 runs to 14 residues. The germline CDR1 and CDR2 sequences are LGHNA and YSLEER. Trimming removed 4 bases from V and 9 bases from J, with 19 bases in between. The CDR3 sequence is CASSPGIADPGQYF. DNA of the CDR3: TGCGCCAGCAGCCCCGGAATCGCAGACCCCGGGCAGTACTTC.

CDR3 DNA: TGTGCCAGCAGTTTAGTGGGGAGGAACACTGAAGCTTTCTTT. The encoded protein is CASSLVGRNTEAFF. The V call is TRBV27, the J call TRBJ1-1; D is unresolved. Germline loops: CDR1 MNHEY, CDR2 SMNVEV (reference sequence). The CDR3 has 14 residues. The V gene lost 2 bases and the J gene lost 1 base, with 8 bases spanning the gap.

This rearrangement joins TRBV30 to TRBJ2-2; D not resolved. V lost 3 bases to trimming and J lost 7 bases, with 6 bases between them. The CDR3 spans 11 residues. Germline-derived CDR1 and CDR2 are GTSNPN and SVGIG (reference sequence). The CDR3, as DNA: TGTGCCTGGAGCCGGAACGGGGAGCTGTTTTTT. It translates to CAWSRNGELFF.

The chain joins TRBV10-3 to TRBJ2-7; the match to TRBD1 covers 10 bases. CDR1 is ENHRY and CDR2 is SYGVKD in the germline V gene. Trimming at V came to 9 bases and at J to 2 bases, leaving 7 bases not matched to a gene. The length of the CDR3 is 14 residues. The CDR3 sequence is CAIQPGQGTYEQYF. DNA for the CDR3: TGTGCCATACAACCGGGACAGGGGACCTACGAGCAGTACTTC.

V gene TRBV27 combines with J gene TRBJ2-3; 10 nucleotides align to TRBD2. The germline V gene has CDR1 MNHEY and CDR2 SMNVEV (reference sequence). After removal of 0 bases from V and 0 bases from J, the junction contained 9 bases not matched to a gene. This CDR3 has 19 residues. In nucleotides, the CDR3 is TGTGCCAGCAGTTTATCGTGGCTCACTAGCGGGACCAGCACAGATACGCAGTATTTT. Protein: CASSLSWLTSGTSTDTQYF.

The gene calls are TRBV15 and TRBJ2-3; unclear D gene. Germline CDR1 reads LNHNV; CDR2 reads YYDKDF (reference sequence). The CDR3 is 15 residues long. The V gene lost 0 bases and the J gene lost 2 bases, with 9 bases spanning the gap. This CDR3 is CATSRERKLTDTQYF. CDR3 nucleotides: TGTGCCACCAGCAGAGAGCGGAAACTCACAGATACGCAGTATTTT.

This rearrangement joins TRBV6-1 to TRBJ2-2; D unresolved. V was pared by 5 bases and J by 8 bases, with 9 bases between. The CDR3 loop spans 12 amino acids. CDR1 is MNHNS and CDR2 is SASEGT in the germline V gene. CDR3 protein: CASSPLRGELFF. For the CDR3, the DNA is TGTGCCAGCAGTCCCCTACGGGGGGAGCTGTTTTTT.

The V gene is TRBV11-2, the J gene TRBJ2-7; tentative D call: TRBD1 (6 bases). This CDR3 region has 14 residues. Germline-derived CDR1 and CDR2 are SGHAT and FQNNGV. The V end was cut by 3 bases, the J end by 3 bases, with 12 bases between. The CDR3 DNA reads TGTGCCAGCAGCTTGCGCCAGGGGTTCTACGAGCAGTACTTC. Encoded protein: CASSLRQGFYEQYF.

CDR3 nucleotide sequence: TGCGCCAGCAGCCTCGGCACAACCATAGGCTATGAGCAGTTCTTC. As protein: CASSLGTTIGYEQFF. The chain employs TRBV4-1 and TRBJ2-1; no clear D gene. The CDR3 runs to 15 residues. Deletions cut 4 bases from V and 8 bases from J, with 18 bases between. Germline CDR1 is MGHRA and CDR2 is YSYEKL.

V gene TRBV28 combines with J gene TRBJ1-5; 8 nucleotides match TRBD1. In germline, CDR1 is MDHEN, CDR2 SYDVKM. The CDR3 consists of 19 residues. Trimming cost V 10 bases and J 3 bases; bases outside gene matches: 23. The CDR3 is CATSAKGRGLRKFNQPQHF. For the CDR3, the DNA is TGTGCCACCTCGGCCAAGGGCAGGGGGCTTCGAAAATTCAATCAGCCCCAGCATTTT.

The chain is built from TRBV6-4 and TRBJ1-5; D is ambiguous. This CDR3 is 13 amino acids long. V lost 0 bases to trimming and J lost 5 bases, with 5 bases between them. CDR1 MRHNA and CDR2 SNTAGT come from the germline V gene. CDR3 in amino acids: CASSDSADQPQHF. Written as DNA, the CDR3 is TGTGCCAGCAGTGACTCGGCGGATCAGCCCCAGCATTTT.

The gene calls are TRBV5-5 and TRBJ1-2, with D possibly being TRBD1 (5 bases). Per the germline V gene, CDR1 is SGHKS and CDR2 is YYEKEE (reference sequence). CDR3 length: 13 residues. Trimming removed 2 bases at V and 5 bases at J, with 10 bases between. CDR3 sequence: CASSFRVGYGYTF. As DNA, the CDR3 is TGTGCCAGCAGCTTCAGGGTAGGGTATGGCTACACCTTC.

The rearrangement links TRBV5-3 to TRBJ2-7, with 13 bases aligning to TRBD2. TRBV5-3 is an ORF; its function is uncertain. The CDR3 is made up of 18 amino acids. V gave up 4 bases and J gave up 2 bases; unmatched junction bases: 12. The CDR3 region has the DNA TGTGCCAGAAGCGTCGGACTAGCGGGGGTTCAAAGACCCTACGAGCAGTACTTC. This encodes CARSVGLAGVQRPYEQYF.

Only a few counts were recorded for this clone. This rearrangement joins TRBV27 to TRBJ2-7; TRBD1 matches at 9 bases. This CDR3 spans 13 amino acids. CDR1 is MNHEY, CDR2 SMNVEV, per germline (reference sequence). After removal of 9 bases from V and 6 bases from J, the junction contained 9 bases not matched to a gene. CDR3 loop: CASAQGARSEQYF. CDR3 nucleotides: TGTGCCAGTGCACAGGGGGCGCGTAGCGAGCAGTACTTC.

The J gene is TRBJ2-7, the V gene TRBV5-1, with 14 bases fitting TRBD2. Germline assignment: CDR1 SGHRS and CDR2 YFSETQ. The CDR3 totals 15 residues. J was trimmed by 2 bases and V by 4 bases; bases with no gene match: 2. CDR3 coding DNA: TGCGCCAGCAGCACGGGACTAGCGGGGGCCTACGAGCAGTACTTC. Protein product: CASSTGLAGAYEQYF.

The chain has TRBV5-4 and TRBJ2-7; D is perhaps TRBD2 (6 bases). Germline V gives CDR1 SGHNT, CDR2 YYREEE (reference sequence). The CDR3 runs to 13 residues. Trimming left V 0 bases short and J 4 bases short, with 8 bases between. CDR3 residues: CASSLDGGYEQYF. The CDR3 coding sequence is TGTGCCAGCAGCTTGGACGGGGGTTACGAGCAGTACTTC.

Regarding this clone: Other DNA sequences in this sample translate to the same CDR3. The V and J genes are TRBV7-6 and TRBJ1-2; 9 bases align to TRBD1. V trimming: 5 bases; J trimming: 2 bases; junction bases outside the gene matches: 3. Germline assignment: CDR1 SGHVS and CDR2 FNYEAQ. There are 14 residues in the CDR3. The CDR3 region is CASSPGQGNYGYTF. CDR3 coding DNA: TGTGCCAGCAGCCCGGGACAGGGAAACTATGGCTACACCTTC.